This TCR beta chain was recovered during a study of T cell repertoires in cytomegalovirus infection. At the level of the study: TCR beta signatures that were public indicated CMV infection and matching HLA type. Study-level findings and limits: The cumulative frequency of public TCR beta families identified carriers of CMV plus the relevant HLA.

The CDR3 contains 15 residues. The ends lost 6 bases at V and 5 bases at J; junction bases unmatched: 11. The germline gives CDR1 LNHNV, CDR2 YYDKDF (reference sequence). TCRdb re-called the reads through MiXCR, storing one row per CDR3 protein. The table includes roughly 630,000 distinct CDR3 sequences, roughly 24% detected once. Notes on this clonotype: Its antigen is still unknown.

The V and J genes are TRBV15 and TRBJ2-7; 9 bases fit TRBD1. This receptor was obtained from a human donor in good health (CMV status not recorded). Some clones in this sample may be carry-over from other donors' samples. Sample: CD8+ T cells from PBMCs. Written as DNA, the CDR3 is TGTGCCACCAGTAAAACAGGGACAGGGCAGAACGAGCAGTACGTC. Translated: CATSKTGTGQNEQYV.